The 27 T cell receptor beta chains reported below all come from one sample, sequenced in a study of blood T cell repertoires in COVID-19. Only in-frame clones appear in the TCRdb table, and some are missing; sequencing was by immunoSEQ multiplex PCR. The data contain around 80,000 clones, around four fifths of them singletons. Sequencing was performed on peripheral blood. These receptors originate from a human donor in a cohort sampled during active COVID-19.

There are a few counts of this clone. The chain links TRBV7-9 to TRBJ1-1; D unresolved. This CDR3 region has 13 residues. The germline V gene encodes CDR1 SEHNR and CDR2 FQNEAQ (reference sequence). Deletions cut 5 bases from V and 1 base from J, with 8 bases between. CDR3 DNA: TGTGCCAGCAGCCAGCGGTCGAACACTGAAGCTTTCTTT. This codes for CASSQRSNTEAFF.

In DNA form, the CDR3 reads TGTGCCAGCTCACCACCGGGGACACTAGCGGGAGGGGATGAGCAGTTCTTC. Its protein product is CASSPPGTLAGGDEQFF. The chain joins TRBV18 to TRBJ2-1; 13 nucleotides match TRBD2. The ends lost 0 bases at V and 8 bases at J; junction bases unmatched: 7. CDR3 length: 17 residues. The germline V gene encodes CDR1 KGHSH and CDR2 LQKENI.

V is TRBV5-8 and J is TRBJ2-2; D gene ambiguous. V lost 6 bases and J 0 bases, leaving 15 bases between the germline ends. The length of the CDR3 is 16 residues. Germline assignment: CDR1 SGHTS and CDR2 YDEGEE. The CDR3 reads CASTLRPTSNTGELFF. The CDR3 DNA follows: TGTGCCAGCACCCTGAGGCCCACTTCGAACACCGGGGAGCTGTTTTTT. The full variable domain, its missing parts supplied by reference TRBV5-8 and TRBJ2-2, is EAGVTQSPTHLIKTRGQQATLRCSPISGHTSVYWYQQALGLGLQFLLWYDEGEERNRGNFPPRFSGRQFPNYSSELNVNALELEDSALYLCASTLRPTSNTGELFFGEGSRLTVL.

CDR3 nucleotides: TGTGCCTGGAGTGGTCAAATGAGCACGGGACAGCGTCTCTATGGCTACACCTTC. Residues: CAWSGQMSTGQRLYGYTF. V usage is TRBV30 and J usage is TRBJ1-2; TRBD1 matches 7 bases. The germline V gene has CDR1 GTSNPN and CDR2 SVGIG (reference sequence). The CDR3 has 18 residues. V shed 1 base, J shed 4 bases, and the junction held 18 bases outside the gene matches.

The rearrangement uses TRBV15 and TRBJ1-1; D uncertain. The CDR3 covers 15 residues. Germline V gene data show CDR1 as LNHNV and CDR2 as YYDKDF (reference sequence). V lost 5 bases to trimming and J lost 0 bases, with 13 bases between them. CDR3 coding DNA: TGTGCCACCAGCTCAGGAGGTGCAATGAACACTGAAGCTTTCTTT. Translated, it gives CATSSGGAMNTEAFF.

This clone showed up just once. V is TRBV2 and J is TRBJ2-7; tentatively, D is TRBD2 (7 bases). The ends were cut back, 8 bases at V and 8 bases at J, with 13 bases in the middle. The CDR3 sequence is 11 residues long. Germline assignment: CDR1 SNHLY and CDR2 FYNNEI. The CDR3 protein is CASQGGGQQYF. The CDR3 region has the DNA TGTGCCAGCCAAGGGGGGGGGCAGCAGTACTTC.

The DNA of the CDR3 is TGCGCCAGCAGCTCGGGGGACGATGGCTACACCTTC. As protein: CASSSGDDGYTF. This chain links TRBV5-1 with TRBJ1-2; D possibly corresponds to TRBD1 (5 bases). V was shortened by 3 bases and J by 6 bases, with 9 bases between the two germline ends. There are 12 residues in the CDR3. The germline gives CDR1 SGHRS, CDR2 YFSETQ.

CDR3 sequence (DNA): TGTGCCTGCCAGGGGATTAATGAAAAACTGTTTTTT. This gives the protein CACQGINEKLFF. This chain links TRBV30 with TRBJ1-4, with D tentatively TRBD1 (6 bases). CDR1 and CDR2 (germline): GTSNPN, SVGIG (reference sequence). The CDR3 runs to 12 residues. Trimming removed 6 bases at V and 4 bases at J, with 9 bases between.

V is TRBV5-4 and J is TRBJ1-2; 9 bases agree with TRBD1. Germline V gives CDR1 SGHNT, CDR2 YYREEE (reference sequence). This CDR3 spans 14 amino acids. The J segment lost 5 bases and the V segment lost 2 bases, leaving 4 bases of the junction unmatched. DNA of the CDR3: TGTGCCAGCAGCTTTAGGACAGGGGAATATGGCTACACCTTC. Translated: CASSFRTGEYGYTF.

This chain links TRBV9 with TRBJ2-5, with 10 bases aligning to TRBD2. V gave up 0 bases and J gave up 0 bases; unmatched junction bases: 2. The CDR3 contains 16 residues. Germline-derived CDR1 and CDR2 are SGDLS and YYNGEE. The CDR3 sequence is CASSVEGLADQETQYF. CDR3 sequence (DNA): TGTGCCAGCAGCGTAGAAGGACTAGCGGACCAAGAGACCCAGTACTTC.

The chain carries TRBV7-8 and TRBJ2-7, with D perhaps matching TRBD1 (5 bases). Germline loops: CDR1 SGHVS, CDR2 FQNEAQ. This CDR3 has 16 amino acids. Trimming took off 2 bases at V and 6 bases at J, with 20 bases between the two ends. The CDR3 DNA sequence: TGTGCCAGCAGCTTACCCCCTGTTGACAGTACGGGCGAGCAGTACTTC. It translates to CASSLPPVDSTGEQYF.

The rearrangement links TRBV12-2 to TRBJ1-4; TRBD1, as called in the table, went unchecked against the DNA. TRBV12-2 is marked as a pseudogene. The CDR3 covers 18 residues. CDR3 sequence reads: CASRLAKGQDPTNEKLFF. The CDR3 region has the DNA TGTGCAAGTCGCTTAGCCAAAGGACAGGACCCAACTAATGAAAAACTGTTTTTT.

The gene calls are TRBV7-6 and TRBJ2-7; 7 nucleotides agree with TRBD1. In germline, CDR1 is SGHVS, CDR2 FNYEAQ. The CDR3 loop spans 14 amino acids. Trimming cost V 3 bases and J 4 bases; bases outside gene matches: 6. The CDR3 protein is CASSLTGTAYEQYF. CDR3 DNA: TGTGCCAGCAGCTTGACCGGGACAGCTTACGAGCAGTACTTC.

The V gene is TRBV23-1, the J gene TRBJ2-3; 13 bases align to TRBD2. TRBV23-1 is an open reading frame, and its role is uncertain. CDR3 length equals 15 residues. V dropped 4 bases and J dropped 6; count of bases not matched to a gene: 4. This CDR3 is CASSRLLAGGDTQYF. CDR3 DNA sequence: TGCGCCAGCAGTCGCCTACTAGCGGGGGGGGATACGCAGTATTTT.

The chain recombines TRBV5-1 with TRBJ2-7, with D hard to call. Trimming removed 0 bases at V and 4 bases at J, with 8 bases between. The CDR3 extends over 13 amino acids. The germline CDR1 and CDR2 sequences are SGHRS and YFSETQ. The CDR3 sequence is CASSLALPYEQYF. The CDR3 nucleotides are TGCGCCAGCAGCTTGGCCCTTCCTTACGAGCAGTACTTC.

This sequence joins TRBV7-9 and TRBJ2-1; TRBD2 is a possible D gene (6 bases). Germline values: CDR1 SEHNR, CDR2 FQNEAQ (reference sequence). The CDR3 consists of 14 residues. Trimming stripped 7 bases from V and 8 bases from J, with 18 bases between. This CDR3 reads CASTGLTGLDEQFF. Here the CDR3 DNA reads TGTGCCAGCACCGGACTAACGGGTCTCGATGAGCAGTTCTTC.

This clone was observed a handful of times. This chain joins TRBV6-6 and TRBJ1-4, with D possibly being TRBD1 (5 bases). V was cut by 5 bases and J by 0 bases, with 19 bases left in between. Germline CDR1 reads MNHNY; CDR2 reads SVGAGI (reference sequence). The CDR3 sequence is 18 residues long. The CDR3 protein is CASSQDLLRGTTNEKLFF. The CDR3 DNA follows: TGTGCCAGCAGTCAGGACCTTCTAAGGGGCACAACTAATGAAAAACTGTTTTTT.

Only a few counts were recorded for this clone. V and J are TRBV7-2 and TRBJ2-3, with TRBD2 identical over 7 bases. V shed 5 bases and J 0 bases; nucleotides not matched to a gene: 8. Per the germline V gene, CDR1 is SGHTA and CDR2 is FQGNSA. The length of the CDR3 is 16 residues. Here the CDR3 DNA reads TGTGCCAGCAGCCCCCTGGGGGGGACTAGCACAGATACGCAGTATTTT. It encodes CASSPLGGTSTDTQYF.

This chain links TRBV18 with TRBJ2-3, with TRBD1 matching 12 bases. From germline, CDR1 is KGHSH and CDR2 LQKENI. CDR3 length: 15 amino acids. V dropped 9 bases and J dropped 3; count of bases not matched to a gene: 7. In DNA form, the CDR3 reads TGTGCCAGTACCGGGACAGGGGGCATGACAGATACGCAGTATTTT. Its translation: CASTGTGGMTDTQYF.

This rearrangement joins TRBV5-1 to TRBJ1-4, with D tentatively TRBD1 (5 bases). V was pared by 0 bases and J by 8 bases, with 11 bases between. Per germline, CDR1 SGHRS and CDR2 YFSETQ. CDR3 size: 14 residues. Written as DNA, the CDR3 is TGCGCCAGCAGCTTGGAGCCAGGGAACGAAAAACTGTTTTTT. It translates to CASSLEPGNEKLFF. Full variable domain (missing parts from reference TRBV5-1 and TRBJ1-4): KAGVTQTPRYLIKTRGQQVTLSCSPISGHRSVSWYQQTPGQGLQFLFEYFSETQRNKGNFPGRFSGRQFSNSRSEMNVSTLELGDSALYLCASSLEPGNEKLFFGSGTQLSVL.

The V and J genes are TRBV5-4 and TRBJ1-4; TRBD1 matches 10 bases. The junction had 7 bases not matched to a gene; V was cut back by 4 bases and J by 7 bases. Germline V gives CDR1 SGHNT, CDR2 YYREEE (reference sequence). This CDR3 is built from 15 residues. The CDR3 loop is CASSPTGGAGEKLFF. In DNA form, the CDR3 reads TGTGCCAGCAGCCCGACAGGGGGCGCCGGTGAAAAACTGTTTTTT.

There are a few counts of this clone. The J gene is TRBJ2-4, the V gene TRBV5-1; 8 bases are shared with TRBD1. Germline loops: CDR1 SGHRS, CDR2 YFSETQ. Trimming cost V 0 bases and J 6 bases; bases outside gene matches: 5. The CDR3 covers 15 residues. The CDR3 spells CASSLARGLVNIQYF. The CDR3 DNA reads TGCGCCAGCAGCTTGGCCAGGGGGCTGGTAAACATTCAGTACTTC. Together with reference TRBV5-1 and TRBJ2-4, the CDR3 gives the full variable domain: KAGVTQTPRYLIKTRGQQVTLSCSPISGHRSVSWYQQTPGQGLQFLFEYFSETQRNKGNFPGRFSGRQFSNSRSEMNVSTLELGDSALYLCASSLARGLVNIQYFGAGTRLSVL.

The rearrangement joins TRBV4-1 to TRBJ2-5, with D tentatively TRBD2 (7 bases). Germline CDR1 is MGHRA and CDR2 is YSYEKL. The CDR3 is made up of 15 amino acids. V shed 0 bases and J shed 6 bases, with 14 bases lying between them. In DNA, the CDR3 is TGCGCCAGCAGCCAAGAAGGAGGGGGGGCACAGACCCAGTACTTC. This codes for CASSQEGGGAQTQYF.

V and J are TRBV7-9 and TRBJ2-5; no firm D call. This CDR3 region has 15 residues. The V end was cut by 1 base, the J end by 0 bases, with 9 bases between. From germline, CDR1 is SEHNR and CDR2 FQNEAQ (reference sequence). The CDR3 reads CASSLVSAYQETQYF. The DNA of the CDR3 is TGTGCCAGCAGCTTAGTCTCTGCGTACCAAGAGACCCAGTACTTC.

In DNA, the CDR3 is TGTGCCAGCACCCCTGCGCCGAGCTCTGGAAACACCATATATTTT. Protein: CASTPAPSSGNTIYF. The chain has TRBV7-9 and TRBJ1-3; D gene unclear. Trimming stripped 7 bases from V and 0 bases from J, with 13 bases between. Germline assignment: CDR1 SEHNR and CDR2 FQNEAQ (reference sequence). This CDR3 is built from 15 residues. The variable domain in full, completed from reference TRBV7-9 and TRBJ1-3, reads DTGVSQNPRHKITKRGQNVTFRCDPISEHNRLYWYRQTLGQGPEFLTYFQNEAQLEKSRLLSDRFSAERPKGSFSTLEIQRTEQGDSAMYLCASTPAPSSGNTIYFGEGSWLTVV.

This rearrangement joins TRBV10-2 to TRBJ2-7; no definite D call. Germline V lookup: CDR1 WSHSY, CDR2 SAAADI. The CDR3 covers 11 residues. The V end was cut by 3 bases, the J end by 5 bases, with 5 bases between. The CDR3 coding sequence is TGCGCCAGCAGTGACAGTAACGAGCAGTACTTC. This codes for CASSDSNEQYF.

The chain combines TRBV5-1 with TRBJ1-1; maybe TRBD1 (5 bases). CDR1 and CDR2 (germline): SGHRS, YFSETQ. V shed 0 bases and J shed 0 bases, with 15 bases lying between them. CDR3 length: 17 amino acids. CDR3 nucleotides: TGCGCCAGCAGCTTGGTTGCGGGGCCGGGAATGAACACTGAAGCTTTCTTT. Protein product: CASSLVAGPGMNTEAFF.